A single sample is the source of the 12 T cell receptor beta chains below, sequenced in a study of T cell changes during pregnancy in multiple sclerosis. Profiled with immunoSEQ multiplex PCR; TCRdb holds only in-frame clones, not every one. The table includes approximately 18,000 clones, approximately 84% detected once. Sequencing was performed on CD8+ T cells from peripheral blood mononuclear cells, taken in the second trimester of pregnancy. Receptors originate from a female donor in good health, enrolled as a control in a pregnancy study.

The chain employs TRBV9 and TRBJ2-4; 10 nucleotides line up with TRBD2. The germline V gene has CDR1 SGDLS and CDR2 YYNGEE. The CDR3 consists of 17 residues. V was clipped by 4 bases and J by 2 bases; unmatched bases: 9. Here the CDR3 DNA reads TGTGCCAGCAGCCCAGGAGCGGGGGGGAGCTCCAAAAACATTCAGTACTTC. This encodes CASSPGAGGSSKNIQYF. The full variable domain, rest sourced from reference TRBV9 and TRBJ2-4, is DSGVTQTPKHLITATGQRVTLRCSPRSGDLSVYWYQQSLDQGLQFLIQYYNGEERAKGNILERFSAQQFPDLHSELNLSSLELGDSALYFCASSPGAGGSSKNIQYFGAGTRLSVL.

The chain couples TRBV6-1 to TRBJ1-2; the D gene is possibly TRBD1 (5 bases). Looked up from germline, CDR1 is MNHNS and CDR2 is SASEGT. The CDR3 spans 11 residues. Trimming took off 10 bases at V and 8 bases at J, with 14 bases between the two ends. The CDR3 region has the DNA TGTGCCATCAGAGGGGTCGACGGCTACACCTTC. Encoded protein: CAIRGVDGYTF.

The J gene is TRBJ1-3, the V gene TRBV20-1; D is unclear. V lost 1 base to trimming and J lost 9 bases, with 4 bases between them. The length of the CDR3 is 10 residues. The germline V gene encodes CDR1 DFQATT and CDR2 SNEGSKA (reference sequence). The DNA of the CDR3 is TGCAGTGCTAGAGCAGGCACCATATATTTT. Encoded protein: CSARAGTIYF.

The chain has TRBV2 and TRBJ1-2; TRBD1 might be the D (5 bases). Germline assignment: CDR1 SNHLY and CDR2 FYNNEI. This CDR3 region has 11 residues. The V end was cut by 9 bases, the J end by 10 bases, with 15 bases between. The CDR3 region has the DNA TGTGCCAGATGGGGTGGACAAACCTACACCTTC. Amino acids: CARWGGQTYTF.

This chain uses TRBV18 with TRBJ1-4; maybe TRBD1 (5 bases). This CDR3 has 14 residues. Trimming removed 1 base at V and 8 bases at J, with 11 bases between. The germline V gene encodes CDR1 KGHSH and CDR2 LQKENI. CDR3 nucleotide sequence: TGTGCCAGCTCACCACTGGGGGGAGGAGAAAAACTGTTTTTT. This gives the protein CASSPLGGGEKLFF. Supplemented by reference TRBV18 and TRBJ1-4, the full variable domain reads NAGVMQNPRHLVRRRGQEARLRCSPMKGHSHVYWYRQLPEEGLKFMVYLQKENIIDESGMPKERFSAEFPKEGPSILRIQQVVRGDSAAYFCASSPLGGGEKLFFGSGTQLSVL.

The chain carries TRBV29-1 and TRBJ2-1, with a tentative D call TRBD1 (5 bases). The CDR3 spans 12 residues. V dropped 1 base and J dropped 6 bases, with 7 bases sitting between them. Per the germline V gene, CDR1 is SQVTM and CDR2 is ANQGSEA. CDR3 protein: CSVEGQLNEQFF. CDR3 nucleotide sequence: TGCAGCGTTGAAGGACAGCTCAATGAGCAGTTCTTC.

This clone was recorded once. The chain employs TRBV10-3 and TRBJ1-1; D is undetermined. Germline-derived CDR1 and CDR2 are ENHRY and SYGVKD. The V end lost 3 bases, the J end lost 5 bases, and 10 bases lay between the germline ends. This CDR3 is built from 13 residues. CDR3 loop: CAISEMRRTEAFF. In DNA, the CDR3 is TGTGCCATCAGTGAAATGCGGAGAACTGAAGCTTTCTTT.

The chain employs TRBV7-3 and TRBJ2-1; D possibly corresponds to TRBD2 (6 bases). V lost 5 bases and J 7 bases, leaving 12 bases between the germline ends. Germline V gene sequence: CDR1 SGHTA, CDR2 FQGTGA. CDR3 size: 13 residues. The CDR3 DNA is TGTGCCAGCAGCCGTGGAGGGGAAAATGAGCAGTTCTTC. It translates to CASSRGGENEQFF.

This chain's CDR3 is CASSQGVYTEAFF. CDR3 DNA: TGTGCCAGCAGTCAAGGGGTGTACACTGAAGCTTTCTTT. The V gene is TRBV27, the J gene TRBJ1-1, with D possibly being TRBD1 (5 bases). The CDR3 is made up of 13 amino acids. Germline lookup yields CDR1 MNHEY and CDR2 SMNVEV (reference sequence). V lost 5 bases and J lost 3, with 10 bases in between.

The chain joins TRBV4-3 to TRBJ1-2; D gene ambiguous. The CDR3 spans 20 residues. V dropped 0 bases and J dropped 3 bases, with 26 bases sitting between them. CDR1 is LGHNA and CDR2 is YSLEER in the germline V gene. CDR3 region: CASSQDESLEGGGFDYGYTF. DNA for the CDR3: TGCGCCAGCAGCCAAGATGAGAGTTTAGAGGGCGGAGGGTTTGACTATGGCTACACCTTC.

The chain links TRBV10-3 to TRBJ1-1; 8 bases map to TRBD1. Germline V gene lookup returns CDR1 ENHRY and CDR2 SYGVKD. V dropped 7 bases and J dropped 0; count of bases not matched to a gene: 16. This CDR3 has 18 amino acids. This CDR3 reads CAITSRFGQGLLNTEAFF. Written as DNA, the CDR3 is TGTGCCATCACCTCACGATTTGGACAGGGCCTTTTGAACACTGAAGCTTTCTTT.

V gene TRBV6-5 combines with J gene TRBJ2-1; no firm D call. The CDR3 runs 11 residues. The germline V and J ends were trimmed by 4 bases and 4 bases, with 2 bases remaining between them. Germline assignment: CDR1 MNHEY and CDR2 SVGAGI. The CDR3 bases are TGTGCCAGCAGTTTATACAATGAGCAGTTCTTC. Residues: CASSLYNEQFF.